The clone carrying this T cell receptor beta chain was counted between two and nine times. This entry belongs to a study of T cell responses to AZD1222 COVID-19 vaccine. Sequenced by immunoSEQ multiplex PCR; TCRdb stores in-frame clones only, minus some. The table has over 110,000 clones, roughly 90% seen once. This specimen was peripheral blood, taken 28 days after the second AZD1222 dose. This clonotype originated in an adult who received the AZD1222 COVID-19 vaccine.

The CDR3 DNA reads TGTGCCTGGAGGGGTACAGGGCTGACACCCCTCCACTTT. This translates into CAWRGTGLTPLHF. The chain couples TRBV30 to TRBJ1-6; maybe TRBD1 (6 bases). The V gene's germline CDR1 is GTSNPN and CDR2 SVGIG (reference sequence). This CDR3 spans 13 amino acids. V lost 3 bases to trimming and J lost 11 bases, with 14 bases between them.